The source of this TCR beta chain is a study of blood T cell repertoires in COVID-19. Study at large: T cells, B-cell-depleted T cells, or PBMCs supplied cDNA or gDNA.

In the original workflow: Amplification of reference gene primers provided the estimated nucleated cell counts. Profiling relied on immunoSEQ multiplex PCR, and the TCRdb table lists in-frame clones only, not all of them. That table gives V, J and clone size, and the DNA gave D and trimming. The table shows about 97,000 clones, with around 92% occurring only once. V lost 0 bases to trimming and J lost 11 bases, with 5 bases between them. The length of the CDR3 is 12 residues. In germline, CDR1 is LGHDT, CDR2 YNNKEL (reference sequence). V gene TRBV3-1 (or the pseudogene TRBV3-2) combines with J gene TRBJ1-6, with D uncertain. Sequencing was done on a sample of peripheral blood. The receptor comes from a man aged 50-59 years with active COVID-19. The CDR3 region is CASSQEAAPLHF. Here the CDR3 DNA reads TGTGCCAGCAGCCAAGAAGCCGCACCCCTCCACTTT.